The clone carrying this T cell receptor (beta chain) was observed a handful of times. Its specificity is unknown. These data come from a study of T cell repertoires in cytomegalovirus infection. The overall study: Recently identified HLA-C-restricted CMV epitopes were used, and well-studied HLA-B-restricted CMV epitopes were used as well. Public TCR beta signatures provided an indication of both CMV infection and a matching HLA type.

Points from the study as a whole: There were HLA-C-restricted CMV-specific TCR beta clonotypes dominating the ex vivo response. CMV carriers having the relevant HLA were flagged by cumulative public TCR beta family frequency.

Via MiXCR, TCRdb re-called the reads, giving one row per CDR3 protein. Of around 800,000 distinct CDR3 sequences in the sample, approximately 29% were seen once. The sequence derives from a human donor in good health (CMV status not recorded). Some clones in this sample may be carry-over from other donors' samples. This material consisted of cultured CD8+ T cells from PBMCs, taken from culture after CMV antigen stimulation.

The DNA for the CDR3 is TGTGCCAGCAGTTTGGTGGTGGGCGGCGAGACCCAGTACTTC. As protein: CASSLVVGGETQYF. The chain couples TRBV7-8 to TRBJ2-5; D ambiguous. V was cut by 6 bases and J by 5 bases, with 16 bases left in between. The CDR3 totals 14 residues. Germline V CDR1 and CDR2: SGHVS, FQNEAQ.